The clone carrying this T cell receptor beta chain was seen a few times. The antigen remains unidentified. This sample is part of a study of blood T cells in healthy people across ages. Study-level points and caveats: Whereas aged donors had fewer naive CD4+ cells, long-lived donors had more of them and higher diversity.

The ends were cut back, 0 bases at V and 9 bases at J, with 19 bases in the middle. In germline, CDR1 is SGDLS, CDR2 YYNGEE. This CDR3 region has 16 residues. PBMCs numbering at least 6 million were isolated per sample. Sample-barcoded 5' priming and a J-beta primer mix drove a second PCR of roughly 6 to 12 cycles. Each cDNA molecule received a tag from a template-switch adaptor that had 12 random nucleotides. TCRdb re-derived calls from the 5' RACE reads in MiXCR, one entry per CDR3 protein. In the table there are under 1,000,000 distinct CDR3 sequences, about half of which are singletons. This chain uses TRBV9 with TRBJ2-1; tentative D call: TRBD1 (5 bases). This TCR was sampled from a man older than 75 in good health. The sample taken for sequencing was blood. The CDR3 loop reads CASSVVLQGGLGEQFF. Written as DNA, the CDR3 is TGTGCCAGCAGCGTAGTTCTCCAGGGCGGTTTGGGTGAGCAGTTCTTC.